This TCR beta chain emerged from a study of blood T cell repertoires in COVID-19. Study in general: Acute and convalescent COVID-19 specimens originated in the United States, Italy and Spain.

Assay: immunoSEQ multiplex PCR; the TCRdb copy retains only in-frame clones and omits some. The sample lists some 180,000 clones; more than 75% were seen once. The trim removed 6 bases at V and 4 bases at J, leaving 3 bases unmatched. Germline V lookup: CDR1 MNHEY, CDR2 SVGAGI. CDR3 size: 15 residues. The material sequenced was peripheral blood. The rearrangement links TRBV6-5 to TRBJ2-2, with 12 bases fitting TRBD2. This TCR derives from a middle-aged man who had recovered from COVID-19. DNA of the CDR3: TGTGCCAGCAGCCCACTAGCGGGGGGCACCGGGGAGCTGTTTTTT. Protein product: CASSPLAGGTGELFF.